This T cell receptor (beta chain) was sequenced for a study of shared clonotypes between healthy human individuals. Germline V CDR1 and CDR2: MNHNS, SASEGT. The CDR3 consists of 14 residues. Trimming pared 2 bases from V and 2 bases from J, leaving 9 bases between. Comment on this clone: Antigen unknown.

The study, taken as a whole, reports: Against clonotypes common to all four donors, non-shared ones had lower generation probabilities.

Data came from immunoSEQ multiplex PCR; TCRdb stores just in-frame clones and leaves some out. The sample shows roughly 1,100,000 clones, approximately 70% of them seen only once. This TCR was recovered from a man aged 18 to 29 in good health. The sequencing input was memory CD4+ T cells sorted from blood. As to subset: CD45RA-negative fraction. The rearrangement links TRBV6-1 to TRBJ2-5; D is unclear. The CDR3 loop reads CASSESQRQETQYF. For the CDR3, the DNA is TGTGCCAGCAGTGAATCTCAACGACAAGAGACCCAGTACTTC.